Shown below are 8 T cell receptor beta chains from a single sample sequenced in a study of OX40 agonist ivuxolimab in advanced cancers. Profiling relied on immunoSEQ multiplex PCR, and the TCRdb table lists in-frame clones only, not all of them. This repertoire shows approximately 50,000 clones, approximately 80% found once; its top ten account for under 4%. Sequenced material: CD4+ or CD8+ T cells sorted from blood, taken in a trial of the OX40 agonist ivuxolimab. These receptors were collected from an adult with an advanced solid tumor such as melanoma, head and neck, liver or kidney cancer.

The rearrangement links TRBV7-8 to TRBJ1-5; 11 bases align to TRBD1. Unmatched junction bases numbered 6, after V lost 2 bases and J lost 0 bases. CDR3 length: 18 residues. Per the germline V gene, CDR1 is SGHVS and CDR2 is FQNEAQ. CDR3 amino acids: CASSLPWDRGGSNQPQHF. CDR3 DNA sequence: TGTGCCAGCAGCTTACCCTGGGACAGGGGGGGTAGCAATCAGCCCCAGCATTTT.

V and J are TRBV27 and TRBJ1-4; 8 bases fit TRBD1. The CDR3 contains 15 residues. Germline lookup yields CDR1 MNHEY and CDR2 SMNVEV (reference sequence). J was trimmed by 2 bases and V by 5 bases; bases with no gene match: 4. DNA of the CDR3: TGTGCCAGCAGTCCCCGGACAGGGACTAATGAAAAACTGTTTTTT. It translates to CASSPRTGTNEKLFF. The complete variable domain, with remaining parts taken from reference TRBV27 and TRBJ1-4, reads EAQVTQNPRYLITVTGKKLTVTCSQNMNHEYMSWYRQDPGLGLRQIYYSMNVEVTDKGDVPEGYKVSRKEKRNFPLILESPSPNQTSLYFCASSPRTGTNEKLFFGSGTQLSVL.

The chain is built from TRBV5-4 and TRBJ2-5, with D perhaps given as TRBD1 or TRBD2 (5 bases each). Germline assignment: CDR1 SGHNT and CDR2 YYREEE (reference sequence). V gave up 2 bases and J gave up 3 bases, with 14 bases separating them. CDR3 length: 15 amino acids. The CDR3 here is CASSFLSGAKETQYF. Written as DNA, the CDR3 is TGTGCCAGCAGCTTTCTGTCCGGGGCGAAAGAGACCCAGTACTTC.

This chain joins TRBV7-9 and TRBJ2-2, with D hard to call. From germline, CDR1 is SEHNR and CDR2 FQNEAQ (reference sequence). The CDR3 length is 14 residues. The V and J ends lost 3 bases and 3 bases respectively, with 8 bases between them. CDR3 nucleotide sequence: TGTGCCAGCAGCTTCAAAAAGGACACCGGGGAGCTGTTTTTT. Its protein is CASSFKKDTGELFF.

The CDR3 sequence: CASSLAGGGGQETQYF. CDR3 sequence (DNA): TGCGCCAGCAGCTTGGCTGGCGGGGGAGGCCAAGAGACCCAGTACTTC. V gene TRBV5-1 combines with J gene TRBJ2-5; 7 bases are shared with TRBD2. After removal of 0 bases from V and 1 base from J, the junction contained 6 bases not matched to a gene. Germline V gene lookup returns CDR1 SGHRS and CDR2 YFSETQ. CDR3 size: 16 residues.

This clone was found once. The rearrangement links TRBV7-3 to TRBJ2-5; 8 nucleotides match TRBD2. Germline loops: CDR1 SGHTA, CDR2 FQGTGA. V was clipped by 5 bases and J by 0 bases; unmatched bases: 5. The CDR3 has 15 residues. The CDR3 sequence: CASSPSGRNQETQYF. The DNA of the CDR3 is TGTGCCAGCAGCCCCAGCGGGAGAAACCAAGAGACCCAGTACTTC.

This sequence joins TRBV14 and TRBJ2-2; a weak D match, TRBD2 (6 bases). CDR3 size: 13 residues. V dropped 6 bases and J dropped 7 bases, with 12 bases sitting between them. CDR1 and CDR2 from the germline V gene are SGHDN and FVKESK. CDR3 bases: TGTGCCAGCAGACTGACGACTAGCGGGGAGCTGTTTTTT. Translating gives CASRLTTSGELFF.

This clone came up a few times. J is TRBJ1-4 and V is TRBV6-1; D is ambiguous. This CDR3 contains 12 residues. V was shortened by 2 bases and J by 8 bases, with 6 bases between the two germline ends. Germline V gives CDR1 MNHNS, CDR2 SASEGT. Here the CDR3 DNA reads TGTGCCAGCAGTGAACTGGGGGAAAAACTGTTTTTT. Its translation: CASSELGEKLFF.